What follows is one TCR beta chain and its context. Its antigen is not known. This record belongs to a study of T-cell reconstitution after alpha-beta-depleted transplantation in children. Study-wide findings and caveats: Counts and diversity of T cells one year after transplant came mostly from newly produced T cells. Surviving thymic progenitors and recipient T cells were the source of high TCRbeta diversity at day 60 in some patients.

Per the germline V gene, CDR1 is SGHTA and CDR2 is FQGNSA. The CDR3 is made up of 16 amino acids. Trimming removed 4 bases from V and 7 bases from J; junction bases left unmatched: 14. Unique molecular identifiers were incorporated during preparation of the TCRbeta library. From the PCR reads, TCRdb called clonotypes with MiXCR, one entry per CDR3 protein. The sample carries a few hundred thousand distinct CDR3 sequences, roughly 43% recorded once. The sequence came from a girl aged 2-10 years with aplastic anemia, due to receive a stem cell transplant. The chain combines TRBV7-2 with TRBJ2-5, with TRBD1 matching over 8 bases. Specimen: PBMCs, collected before TCRalphabeta/CD19-depleted stem cell transplant. The CDR3 region is CASSSTRTGRGGTQYF. CDR3 nucleotides: TGTGCCAGCAGCTCAACGAGGACAGGGCGAGGGGGGACCCAGTACTTC.